This TCR beta chain was documented in a study of T-cell memory formation after mild COVID-19. TCRdb used MiXCR to reprocess the 5' RACE reads, holding one entry per CDR3 protein. Here the sample spans more than 450,000 distinct CDR3 sequences, under 20% being singletons. This clonotype appeared a few times. The CDR3 contains 13 residues. V lost 11 bases, J lost 1 base, and 8 bases stayed unmatched. The germline V gene encodes CDR1 ENHRY and CDR2 SYGVKD. This rearrangement joins TRBV10-3 to TRBJ2-7, with TRBD2 identical over 7 bases. This receptor was taken from an adult woman who had mild COVID-19 (a few samples of this study predate the infection). Cell type and time point are not known. Sequencing was done on a sample of PBMCs or a T cell subset sorted from them (not recorded which). The DNA for the CDR3 is TGTGCCCTGTCTAGCGGTTCTTCCTACGAGCAGTACTTC. It specifies CALSSGSSYEQYF.